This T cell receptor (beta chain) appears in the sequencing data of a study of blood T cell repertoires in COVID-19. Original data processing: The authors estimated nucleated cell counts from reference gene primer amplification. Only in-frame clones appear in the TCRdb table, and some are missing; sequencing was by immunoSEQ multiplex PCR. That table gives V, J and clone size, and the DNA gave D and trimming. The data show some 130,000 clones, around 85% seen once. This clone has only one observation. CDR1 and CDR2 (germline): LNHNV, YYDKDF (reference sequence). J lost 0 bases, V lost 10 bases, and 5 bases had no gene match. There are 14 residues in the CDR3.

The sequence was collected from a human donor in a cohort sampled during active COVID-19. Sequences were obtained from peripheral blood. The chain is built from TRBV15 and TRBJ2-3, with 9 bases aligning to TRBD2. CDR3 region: CAIATSGSTDTQYF. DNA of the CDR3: TGTGCCATCGCGACTAGCGGAAGCACAGATACGCAGTATTTT.